This TCR beta chain was profiled in a study of early T cells in non-severe SARS-CoV-2 infection. Study background: Sequencing targeted bulk RNA from unsorted whole blood, leaving chains unpaired.

Study-wide results and caveats: Anti-spike CD8 responses were favored in VDJdb matching, and private and CD4 specificities were missed.

This clonotype came up many times. What it recognizes is unknown. The CDR3 is made up of 16 amino acids. Germline V gene lookup returns CDR1 LGHNA and CDR2 YSLEER. The junction had 4 bases not matched to a gene; V was cut back by 0 bases and J by 3 bases. Individual cDNA molecules received unique molecular identifiers during library preparation. MiXCR was run by TCRdb on the 5' RACE reads, yielding one entry per CDR3 protein. The data show about 22,000 distinct CDR3 sequences, about 4.3% seen once. The rearrangement links TRBV4-3 to TRBJ1-4; TRBD1 matches 7 bases. Sequenced: whole blood. The receptor was derived from an adult who was a healthcare worker with PCR-confirmed SARS-CoV-2 infection or an uninfected control (not recorded which). In DNA, the CDR3 is TGCGCCAGCAGCCAAGAACCCGGGACAGCTAATGAAAAACTGTTTTTT. Its translation: CASSQEPGTANEKLFF.